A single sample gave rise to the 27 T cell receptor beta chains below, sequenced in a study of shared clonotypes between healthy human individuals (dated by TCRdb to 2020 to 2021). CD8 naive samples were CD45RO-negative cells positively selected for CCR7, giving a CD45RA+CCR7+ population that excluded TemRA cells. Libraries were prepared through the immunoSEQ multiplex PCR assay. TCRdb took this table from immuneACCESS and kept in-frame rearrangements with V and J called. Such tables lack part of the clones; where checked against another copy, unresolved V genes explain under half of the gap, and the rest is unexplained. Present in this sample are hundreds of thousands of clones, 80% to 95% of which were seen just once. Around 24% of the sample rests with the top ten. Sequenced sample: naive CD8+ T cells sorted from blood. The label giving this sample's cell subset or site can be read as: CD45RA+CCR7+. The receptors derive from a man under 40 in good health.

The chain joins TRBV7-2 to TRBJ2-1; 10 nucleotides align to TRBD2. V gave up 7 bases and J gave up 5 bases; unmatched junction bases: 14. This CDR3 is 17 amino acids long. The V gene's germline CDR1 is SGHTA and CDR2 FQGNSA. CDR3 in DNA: TGTGCCAGCACCGTACTAGCGGGATCACTCCCGGACAATGAGCAGTTCTTC. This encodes CASTVLAGSLPDNEQFF.

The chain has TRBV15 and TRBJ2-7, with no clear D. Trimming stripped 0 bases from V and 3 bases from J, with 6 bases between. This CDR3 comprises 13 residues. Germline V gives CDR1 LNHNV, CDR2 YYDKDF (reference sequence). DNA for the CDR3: TGTGCCACCAGCAGAGAGGTCAGCTACGAGCAGTACTTC. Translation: CATSREVSYEQYF.

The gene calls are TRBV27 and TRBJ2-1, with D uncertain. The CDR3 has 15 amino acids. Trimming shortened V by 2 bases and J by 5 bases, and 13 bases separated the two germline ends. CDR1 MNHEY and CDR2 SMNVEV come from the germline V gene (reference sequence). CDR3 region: CASSLRSYSDNEQFF. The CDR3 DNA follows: TGTGCCAGCAGTTTAAGGTCCTACTCGGACAATGAGCAGTTCTTC.

The CDR3 bases are TGCGCCAGCAGCCGGGAATTGGGCTTGGGCGAGCAGTACTTC. Translating gives CASSRELGLGEQYF. The V and J genes are TRBV10-1 and TRBJ2-7; perhaps TRBD2 as D (5 bases). Germline CDR1 WNHNN, CDR2 SYGVQD (reference sequence). CDR3 length: 14 residues. Trimming stripped 6 bases from V and 6 bases from J, with 18 bases between.

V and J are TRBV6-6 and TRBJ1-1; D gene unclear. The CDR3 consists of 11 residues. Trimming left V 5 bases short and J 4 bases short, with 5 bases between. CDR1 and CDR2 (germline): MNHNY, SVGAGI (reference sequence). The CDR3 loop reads CASSPPTEAFF. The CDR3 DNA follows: TGTGCCAGCAGTCCCCCCACTGAAGCTTTCTTT.

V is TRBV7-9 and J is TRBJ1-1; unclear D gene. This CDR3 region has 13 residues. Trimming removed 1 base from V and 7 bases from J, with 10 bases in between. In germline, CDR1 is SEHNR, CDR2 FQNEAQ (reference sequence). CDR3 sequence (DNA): TGTGCCAGCAGCTTAGGGTACAGCTTTGAAGCTTTCTTT. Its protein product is CASSLGYSFEAFF.

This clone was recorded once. This CDR3 reads CASSPWDSGGTDTQYF. The CDR3 DNA follows: TGCGCCAGCAGCCCTTGGGACAGTGGGGGCACAGATACGCAGTATTTT. The genes are TRBV4-3 and TRBJ2-3, with TRBD1 matching over 7 bases. Trimming took 4 bases from V and 1 from J; bases not matched to a gene: 8. CDR3 length equals 16 residues. The germline V gene encodes CDR1 LGHNA and CDR2 YSLEER.

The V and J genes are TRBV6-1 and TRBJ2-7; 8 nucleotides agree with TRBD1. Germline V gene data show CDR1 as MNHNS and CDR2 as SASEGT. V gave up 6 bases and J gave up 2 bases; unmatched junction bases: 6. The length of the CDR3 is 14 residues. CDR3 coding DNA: TGTGCCAGCAGGGAGACAGGGGTACCCTACGAGCAGTACTTC. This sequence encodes CASRETGVPYEQYF.

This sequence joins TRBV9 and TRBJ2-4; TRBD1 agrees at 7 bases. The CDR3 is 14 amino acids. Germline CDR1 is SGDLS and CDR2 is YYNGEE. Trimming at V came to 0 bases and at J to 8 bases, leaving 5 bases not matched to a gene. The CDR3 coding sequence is TGTGCCAGCAGCGTAGAGGGGGCGCTGGACATTCAGTACTTC. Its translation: CASSVEGALDIQYF.

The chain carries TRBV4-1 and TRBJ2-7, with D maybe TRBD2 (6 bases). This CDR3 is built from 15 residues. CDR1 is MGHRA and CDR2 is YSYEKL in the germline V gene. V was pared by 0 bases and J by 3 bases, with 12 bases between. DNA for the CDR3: TGCGCCAGCAGCCAAGATCTTGCGGGATACTACGAGCAGTACTTC. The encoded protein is CASSQDLAGYYEQYF.

The CDR3 region has the DNA TGTGCCAGCAGCTTATCCGGTGGGGGGGCGAACACTGAAGCTTTCTTT. Residues: CASSLSGGGANTEAFF. The rearrangement uses TRBV11-2 and TRBJ1-1; the D gene is possibly TRBD1 (6 bases). Trimming removed 2 bases at V and 1 base at J, with 14 bases between. CDR3 length: 16 amino acids. CDR1 is SGHAT, CDR2 FQNNGV, per germline. Drawing the rest from reference TRBV11-2 and TRBJ1-1, the complete variable domain is EAGVAQSPRYKIIEKRQSVAFWCNPISGHATLYWYQQILGQGPKLLIQFQNNGVVDDSQLPKDRFSAERLKGVDSTLKIQPAKLEDSAVYLCASSLSGGGANTEAFFGQGTRLTVV.

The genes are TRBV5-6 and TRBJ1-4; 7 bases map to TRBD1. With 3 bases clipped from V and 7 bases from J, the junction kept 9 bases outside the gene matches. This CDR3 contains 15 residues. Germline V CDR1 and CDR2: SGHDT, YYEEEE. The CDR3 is CASSWGTAGAEKLFF. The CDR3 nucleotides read TGTGCCAGCAGCTGGGGGACAGCCGGGGCTGAAAAACTGTTTTTT.

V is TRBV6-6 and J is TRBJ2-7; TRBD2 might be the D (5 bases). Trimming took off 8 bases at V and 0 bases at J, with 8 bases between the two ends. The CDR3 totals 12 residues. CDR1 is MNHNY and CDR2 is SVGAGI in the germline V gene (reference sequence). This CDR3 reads CASASNSYEQYF. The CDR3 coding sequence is TGTGCCAGCGCTAGCAACTCCTACGAGCAGTACTTC.

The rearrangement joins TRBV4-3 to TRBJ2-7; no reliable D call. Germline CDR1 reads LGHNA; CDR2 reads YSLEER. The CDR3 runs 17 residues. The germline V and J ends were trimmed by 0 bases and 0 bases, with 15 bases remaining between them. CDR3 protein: CASSQDVVLRSSYEQYF. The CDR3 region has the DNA TGCGCCAGCAGCCAAGATGTCGTTCTGCGGAGCTCCTACGAGCAGTACTTC.

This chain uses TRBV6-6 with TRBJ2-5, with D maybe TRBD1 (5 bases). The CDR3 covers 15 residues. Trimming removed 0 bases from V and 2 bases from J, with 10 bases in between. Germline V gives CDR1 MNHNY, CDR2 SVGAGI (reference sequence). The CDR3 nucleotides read TGTGCCAGCAGTTACTCCAGACAGCCTCAAGAGACCCAGTACTTC. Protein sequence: CASSYSRQPQETQYF.

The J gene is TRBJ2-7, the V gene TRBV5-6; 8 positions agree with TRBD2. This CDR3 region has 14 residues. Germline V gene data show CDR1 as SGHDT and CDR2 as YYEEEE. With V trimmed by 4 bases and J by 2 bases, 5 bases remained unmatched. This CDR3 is CASSMTSAPYEQYF. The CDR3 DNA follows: TGTGCCAGCAGCATGACTAGCGCTCCCTACGAGCAGTACTTC.

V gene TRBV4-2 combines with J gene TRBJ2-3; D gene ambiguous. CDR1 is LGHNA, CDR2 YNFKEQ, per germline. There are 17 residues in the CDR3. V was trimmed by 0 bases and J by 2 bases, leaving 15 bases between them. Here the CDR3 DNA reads TGTGCCAGCAGCCAAGACTTAAGGATTCCCTTCACAGATACGCAGTATTTT. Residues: CASSQDLRIPFTDTQYF.

In nucleotides, the CDR3 is TGTGCCAGCAGTGAAGGGACTAGCGAGACAGATACGCAGTATTTT. It specifies CASSEGTSETDTQYF. V gene TRBV6-4 combines with J gene TRBJ2-3, with 10 bases lining up with TRBD2. The V gene end was trimmed by 3 bases and the J gene end by 3 bases; junction bases not matched to a gene: 3. This CDR3 region has 15 residues. Germline V CDR1 and CDR2: MRHNA, SNTAGT.

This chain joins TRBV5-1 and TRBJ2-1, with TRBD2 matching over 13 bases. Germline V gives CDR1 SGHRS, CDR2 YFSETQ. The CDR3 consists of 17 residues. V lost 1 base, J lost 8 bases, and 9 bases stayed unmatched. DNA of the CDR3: TGCGCCAGCAGCTTGTTGGGACTAGCGGGAATGGGGGATGAGCAGTTCTTC. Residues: CASSLLGLAGMGDEQFF.

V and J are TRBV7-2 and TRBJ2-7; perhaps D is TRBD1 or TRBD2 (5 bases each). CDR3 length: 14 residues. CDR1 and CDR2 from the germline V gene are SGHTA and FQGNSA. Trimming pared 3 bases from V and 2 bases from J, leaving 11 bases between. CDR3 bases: TGTGCCAGCAGCTTTTACGGGGCGGCCTACGAGCAGTACTTC. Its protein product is CASSFYGAAYEQYF. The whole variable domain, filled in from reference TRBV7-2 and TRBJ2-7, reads GAGVSQSPSNKVTEKGKDVELRCDPISGHTALYWYRQSLGQGLEFLIYFQGNSAPDKSGLPSDRFSAERTGGSVSTLTIQRTQQEDSAVYLCASSFYGAAYEQYFGPGTRLTVT.

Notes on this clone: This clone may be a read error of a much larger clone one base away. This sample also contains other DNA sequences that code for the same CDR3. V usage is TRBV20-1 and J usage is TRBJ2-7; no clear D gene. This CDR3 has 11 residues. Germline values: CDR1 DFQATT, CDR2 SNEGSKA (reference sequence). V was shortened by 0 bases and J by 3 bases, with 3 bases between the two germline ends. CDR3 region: CSARDGYEQYF. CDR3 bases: TGCAGTGCTAGAGACGGCTACGAGCAGTACTTC.

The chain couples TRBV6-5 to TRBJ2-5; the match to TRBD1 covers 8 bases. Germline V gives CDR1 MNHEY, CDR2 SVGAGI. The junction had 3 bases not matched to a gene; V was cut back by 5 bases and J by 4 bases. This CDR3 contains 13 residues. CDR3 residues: CASSRQGRETQYF. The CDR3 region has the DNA TGTGCCAGCAGTAGACAGGGGAGAGAGACCCAGTACTTC.

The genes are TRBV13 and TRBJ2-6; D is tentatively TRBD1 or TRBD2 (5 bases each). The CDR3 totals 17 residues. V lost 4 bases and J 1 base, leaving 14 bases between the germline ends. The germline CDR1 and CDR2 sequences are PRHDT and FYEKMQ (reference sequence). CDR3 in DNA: TGTGCCAGCAGCTACGGGACCGGAGGATCTGGGGCCAACGTCCTGACTTTC. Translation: CASSYGTGGSGANVLTF.

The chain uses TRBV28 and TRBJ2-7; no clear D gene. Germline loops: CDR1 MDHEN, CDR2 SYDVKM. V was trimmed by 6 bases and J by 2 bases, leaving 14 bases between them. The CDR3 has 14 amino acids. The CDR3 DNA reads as TGTGCCAGCAGCCCATCCCACCGTGCCTACGAGCAGTACTTC. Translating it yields CASSPSHRAYEQYF.

CDR3 sequence: CASSSGQGARIEQFF. For the CDR3, the DNA is TGTGCCAGCAGCTCAGGACAGGGGGCGCGTATTGAGCAGTTCTTC. The gene calls are TRBV7-9 and TRBJ2-1; 11 bases map to TRBD1. V shed 4 bases and J 9 bases; nucleotides not matched to a gene: 8. Germline assignment: CDR1 SEHNR and CDR2 FQNEAQ (reference sequence). The length of the CDR3 is 15 residues.

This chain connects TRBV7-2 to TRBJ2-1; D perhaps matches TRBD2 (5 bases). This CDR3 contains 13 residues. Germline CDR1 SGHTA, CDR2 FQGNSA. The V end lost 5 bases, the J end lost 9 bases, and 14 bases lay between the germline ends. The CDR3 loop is CASSLGSPTEQFF. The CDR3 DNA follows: TGTGCCAGCAGCCTGGGGAGTCCTACTGAGCAGTTCTTC.

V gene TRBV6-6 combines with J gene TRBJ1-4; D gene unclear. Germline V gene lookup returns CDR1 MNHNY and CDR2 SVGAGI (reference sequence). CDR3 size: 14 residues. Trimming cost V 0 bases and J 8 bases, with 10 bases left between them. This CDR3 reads CASSYSKVEEKLFF. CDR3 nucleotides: TGTGCCAGCAGTTACTCGAAAGTTGAGGAAAAACTGTTTTTT.